This T cell receptor (beta chain) was sequenced for a study of Graves' ophthalmopathy and Graves' hyperthyroidism. Orbital computed tomography, thyroid ultrasound, TRAb, serum thyroxine and clinical symptoms formed the basis of diagnosis. General observations from the study: Most expanded clonotypes from thyroid (those above 0.001 frequency) were also found in blood.

Trimming shortened V by 1 base and J by 4 bases, and 14 bases separated the two germline ends. There are 16 residues in the CDR3. The germline V gene has CDR1 LGHNA and CDR2 YSLEER. The TCR beta CDR3 regions underwent amplification from RNA transcripts. First-round RT-PCR relied on HTBI primers, and a second-round multiplex PCR came next. TCRdb reanalysed the multiplex PCR reads using MiXCR and keeps one entry per CDR3 protein. The data show around 1.1 million distinct CDR3 sequences, about two fifths seen once. With respect to this clonotype: Antigen specificity is unknown.

This TCR was recovered from an adult man with Graves' hyperthyroidism. Sequencing was carried out using peripheral blood or thyroid tissue (not recorded which). The chain has TRBV4-3 and TRBJ1-3, with D perhaps TRBD1 (6 bases). CDR3 nucleotides: TGCGCCAGCAGCCAAGTTAGGGCAACAGGGGGAAACACCATATATTTT. This sequence encodes CASSQVRATGGNTIYF.